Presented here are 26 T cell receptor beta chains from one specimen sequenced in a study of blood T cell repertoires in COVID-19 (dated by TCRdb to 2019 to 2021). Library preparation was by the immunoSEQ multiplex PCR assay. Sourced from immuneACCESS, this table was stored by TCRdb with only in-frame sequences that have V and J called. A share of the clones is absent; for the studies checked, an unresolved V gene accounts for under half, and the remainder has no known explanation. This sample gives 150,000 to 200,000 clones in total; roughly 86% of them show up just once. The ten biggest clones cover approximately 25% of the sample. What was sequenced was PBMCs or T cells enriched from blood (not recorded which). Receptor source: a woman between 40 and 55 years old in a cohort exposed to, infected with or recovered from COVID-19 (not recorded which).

CDR3 nucleotide sequence: TGTGCCAGCAGCGTAGCTACTACAGGGGGCGAGGACACTGAAGCTTTCTTT. This encodes CASSVATTGGEDTEAFF. The rearrangement uses TRBV9 and TRBJ1-1; 9 positions agree with TRBD1. V was clipped by 0 bases and J by 3 bases; unmatched bases: 9. The CDR3 has 17 residues. The germline V gene encodes CDR1 SGDLS and CDR2 YYNGEE.

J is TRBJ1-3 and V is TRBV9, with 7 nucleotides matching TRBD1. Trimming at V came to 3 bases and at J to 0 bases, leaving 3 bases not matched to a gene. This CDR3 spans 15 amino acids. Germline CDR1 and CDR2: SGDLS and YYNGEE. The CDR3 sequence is CASSAGQISGNTIYF. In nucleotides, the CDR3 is TGTGCCAGCAGCGCGGGACAGATCTCTGGAAACACCATATATTTT.

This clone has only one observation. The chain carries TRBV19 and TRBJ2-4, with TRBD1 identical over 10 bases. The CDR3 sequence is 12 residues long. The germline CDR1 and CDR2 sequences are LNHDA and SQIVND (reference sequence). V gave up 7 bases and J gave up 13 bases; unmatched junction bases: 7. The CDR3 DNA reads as TGTGCCAGTAAGGTGGGACAGGGGCACCAGTACTTC. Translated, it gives CASKVGQGHQYF.

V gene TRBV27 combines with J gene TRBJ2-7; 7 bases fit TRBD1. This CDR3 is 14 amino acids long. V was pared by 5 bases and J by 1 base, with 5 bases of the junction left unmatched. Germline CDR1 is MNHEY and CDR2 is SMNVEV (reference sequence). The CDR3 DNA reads TGTGCCAGCAGTCTCAGGGGGAATTCCTACGAGCAGTACTTC. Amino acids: CASSLRGNSYEQYF.

The chain's CDR3 is CARKVQADTQYF. The CDR3 DNA is TGTGCCAGAAAGGTTCAGGCAGATACGCAGTATTTT. The chain is built from TRBV5-8 and TRBJ2-3; the D is unclear. Germline CDR1 SGHTS, CDR2 YDEGEE. The ends were cut back, 8 bases at V and 4 bases at J, with 11 bases in the middle. This CDR3 contains 12 residues. Full variable domain (remainder filled in from reference TRBV5-8 and TRBJ2-3): EAGVTQSPTHLIKTRGQQATLRCSPISGHTSVYWYQQALGLGLQFLLWYDEGEERNRGNFPPRFSGRQFPNYSSELNVNALELEDSALYLCARKVQADTQYFGPGTRLTVL.

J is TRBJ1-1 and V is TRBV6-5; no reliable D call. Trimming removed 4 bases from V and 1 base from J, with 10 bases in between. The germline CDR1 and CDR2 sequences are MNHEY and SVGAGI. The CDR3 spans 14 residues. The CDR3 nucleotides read TGTGCCAGCAGTTTTCCCGGGTCGAACACTGAAGCTTTCTTT. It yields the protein CASSFPGSNTEAFF.

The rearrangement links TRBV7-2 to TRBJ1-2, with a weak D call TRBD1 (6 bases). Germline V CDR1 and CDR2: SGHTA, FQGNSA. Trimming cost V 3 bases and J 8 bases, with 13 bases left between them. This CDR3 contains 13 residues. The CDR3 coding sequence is TGTGCCAGCAGCTTTGGTACAGGGAACGGCTACACCTTC. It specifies CASSFGTGNGYTF.

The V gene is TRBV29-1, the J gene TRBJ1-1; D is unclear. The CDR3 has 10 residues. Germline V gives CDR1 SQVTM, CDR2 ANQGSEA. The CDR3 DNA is TGCAGGGTCGACGGGGTGGAAGCTTTCTTT. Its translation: CRVDGVEAFF.

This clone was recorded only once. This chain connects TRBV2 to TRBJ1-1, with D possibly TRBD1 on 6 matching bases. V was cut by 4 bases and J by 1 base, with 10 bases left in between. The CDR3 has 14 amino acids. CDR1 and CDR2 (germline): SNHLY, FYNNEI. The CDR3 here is CASSVDRSNTEAFF. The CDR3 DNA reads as TGTGCCAGCAGTGTGGACAGATCGAACACTGAAGCTTTCTTT.

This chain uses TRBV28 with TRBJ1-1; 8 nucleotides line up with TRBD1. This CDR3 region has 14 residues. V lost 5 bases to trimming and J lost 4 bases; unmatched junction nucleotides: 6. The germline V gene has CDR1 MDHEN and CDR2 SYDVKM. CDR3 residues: CASSPGQGGTEAFF. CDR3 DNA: TGTGCCAGCAGTCCCGGACAGGGTGGCACTGAAGCTTTCTTT. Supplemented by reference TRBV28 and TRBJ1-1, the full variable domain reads DVKVTQSSRYLVKRTGEKVFLECVQDMDHENMFWYRQDPGLGLRLIYFSYDVKMKEKGDIPEGYSVSREKKERFSLILESASTNQTSMYLCASSPGQGGTEAFFGQGTRLTVV.

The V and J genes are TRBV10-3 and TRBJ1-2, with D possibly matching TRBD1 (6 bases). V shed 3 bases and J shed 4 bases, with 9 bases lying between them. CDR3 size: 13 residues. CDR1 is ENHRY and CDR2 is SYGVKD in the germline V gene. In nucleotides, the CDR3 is TGTGCCATCAGTGAAGGGGGTAGCTATGGCTACACCTTC. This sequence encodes CAISEGGSYGYTF.

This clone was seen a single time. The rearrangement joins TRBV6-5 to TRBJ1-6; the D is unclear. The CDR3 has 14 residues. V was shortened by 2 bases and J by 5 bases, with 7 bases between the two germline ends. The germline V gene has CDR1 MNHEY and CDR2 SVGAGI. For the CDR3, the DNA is TGTGCCAGCAGTTACGGCCGGGATAATTCACCCCTCCACTTT. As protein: CASSYGRDNSPLHF.

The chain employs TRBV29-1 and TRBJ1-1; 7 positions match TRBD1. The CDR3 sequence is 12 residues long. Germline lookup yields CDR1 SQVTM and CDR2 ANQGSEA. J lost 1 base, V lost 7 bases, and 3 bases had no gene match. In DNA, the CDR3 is TGCAGCGGGGGGACAGCGAACACTGAAGCTTTCTTT. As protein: CSGGTANTEAFF.

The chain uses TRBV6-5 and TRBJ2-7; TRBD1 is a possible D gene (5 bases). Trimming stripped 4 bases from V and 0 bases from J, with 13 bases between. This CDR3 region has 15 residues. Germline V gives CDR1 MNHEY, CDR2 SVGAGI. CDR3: CASSSGYPPSYEQYF. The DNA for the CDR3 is TGTGCCAGCAGTTCAGGGTACCCACCCTCCTACGAGCAGTACTTC.

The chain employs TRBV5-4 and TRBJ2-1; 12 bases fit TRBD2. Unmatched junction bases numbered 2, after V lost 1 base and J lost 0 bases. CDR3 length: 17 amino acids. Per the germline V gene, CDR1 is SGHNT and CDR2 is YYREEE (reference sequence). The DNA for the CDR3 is TGTGCCAGCAGCTTGCCGACTAGCGGGAGCTCCTACAATGAGCAGTTCTTC. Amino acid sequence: CASSLPTSGSSYNEQFF.

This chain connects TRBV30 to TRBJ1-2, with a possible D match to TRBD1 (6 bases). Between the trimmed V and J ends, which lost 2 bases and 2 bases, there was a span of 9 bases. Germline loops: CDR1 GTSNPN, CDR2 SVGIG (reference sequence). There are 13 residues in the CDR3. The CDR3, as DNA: TGTGCCTGGAGTCAGGACAGAAACTATGGCTACACCTTC. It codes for CAWSQDRNYGYTF. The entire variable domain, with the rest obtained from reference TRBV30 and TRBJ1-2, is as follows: SQTIHQWPATLVQPVGSPLSLECTVEGTSNPNLYWYRQAAGRGLQLLFYSVGIGQISSEVPQNLSASRPQDRQFILSSKKLLLSDSGFYLCAWSQDRNYGYTFGSGTRLTVV.

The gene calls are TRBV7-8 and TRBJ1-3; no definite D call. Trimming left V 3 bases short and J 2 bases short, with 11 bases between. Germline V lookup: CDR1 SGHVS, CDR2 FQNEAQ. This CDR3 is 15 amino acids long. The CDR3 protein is CASSFRRVPGNTIYF. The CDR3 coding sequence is TGTGCCAGCAGCTTTCGGAGGGTTCCTGGAAACACCATATATTTT.

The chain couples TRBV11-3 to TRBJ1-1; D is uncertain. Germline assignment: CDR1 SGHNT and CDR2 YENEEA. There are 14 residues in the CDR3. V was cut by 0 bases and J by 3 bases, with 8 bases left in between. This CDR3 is CASSLDAMDTEAFF. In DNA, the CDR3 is TGTGCCAGCAGCTTAGATGCTATGGACACTGAAGCTTTCTTT.

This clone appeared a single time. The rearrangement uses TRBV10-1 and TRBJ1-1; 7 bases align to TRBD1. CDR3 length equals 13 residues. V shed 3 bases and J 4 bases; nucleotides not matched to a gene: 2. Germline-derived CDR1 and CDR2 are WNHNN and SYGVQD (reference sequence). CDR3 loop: CASSDDRVTEAFF. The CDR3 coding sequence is TGCGCCAGCAGTGATGACAGGGTCACTGAAGCTTTCTTT.

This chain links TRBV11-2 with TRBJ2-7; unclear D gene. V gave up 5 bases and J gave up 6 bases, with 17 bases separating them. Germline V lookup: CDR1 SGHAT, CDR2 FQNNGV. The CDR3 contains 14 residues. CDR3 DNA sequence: TGTGCCAGCAGCCCCATACAGCACCTCCGCGAGCAGTACTTC. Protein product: CASSPIQHLREQYF.

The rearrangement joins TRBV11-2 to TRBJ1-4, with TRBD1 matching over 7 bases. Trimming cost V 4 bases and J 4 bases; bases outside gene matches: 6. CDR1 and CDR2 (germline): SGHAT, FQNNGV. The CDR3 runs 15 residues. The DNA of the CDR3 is TGTGCCAGCAGCTACCTCGGGACAGATAATGAAAAACTGTTTTTT. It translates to CASSYLGTDNEKLFF.

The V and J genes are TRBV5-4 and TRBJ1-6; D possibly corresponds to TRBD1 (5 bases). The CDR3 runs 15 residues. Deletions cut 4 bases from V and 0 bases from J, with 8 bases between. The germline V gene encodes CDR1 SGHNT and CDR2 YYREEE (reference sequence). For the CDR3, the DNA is TGTGCCAGCAGCCCTGACAGCTCCTATAATTCACCCCTCCACTTT. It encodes CASSPDSSYNSPLHF.

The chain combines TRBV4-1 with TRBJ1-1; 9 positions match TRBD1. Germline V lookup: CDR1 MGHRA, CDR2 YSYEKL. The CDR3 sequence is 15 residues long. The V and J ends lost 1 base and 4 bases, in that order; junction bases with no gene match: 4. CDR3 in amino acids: CASSQGNRGLTEAFF. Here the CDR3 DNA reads TGCGCCAGCAGCCAAGGAAACAGGGGGCTCACTGAAGCTTTCTTT.

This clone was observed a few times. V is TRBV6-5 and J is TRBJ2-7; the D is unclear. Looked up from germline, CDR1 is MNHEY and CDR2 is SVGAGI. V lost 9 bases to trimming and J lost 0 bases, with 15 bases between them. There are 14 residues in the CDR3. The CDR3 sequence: CASTAPRLSYEQYF. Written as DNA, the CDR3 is TGTGCCAGTACCGCACCCAGACTCTCCTACGAGCAGTACTTC.

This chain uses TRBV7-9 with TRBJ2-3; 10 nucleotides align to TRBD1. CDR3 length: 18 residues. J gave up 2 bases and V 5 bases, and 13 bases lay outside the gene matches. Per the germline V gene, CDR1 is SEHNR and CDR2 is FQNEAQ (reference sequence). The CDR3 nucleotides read TGTGCCAGCAGCCCAGGCATATGGGGGACAGGGGTCACAGATACGCAGTATTTT. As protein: CASSPGIWGTGVTDTQYF. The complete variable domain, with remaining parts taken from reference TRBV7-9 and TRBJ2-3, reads DTGVSQNPRHKITKRGQNVTFRCDPISEHNRLYWYRQTLGQGPEFLTYFQNEAQLEKSRLLSDRFSAERPKGSFSTLEIQRTEQGDSAMYLCASSPGIWGTGVTDTQYFGPGTRLTVL.

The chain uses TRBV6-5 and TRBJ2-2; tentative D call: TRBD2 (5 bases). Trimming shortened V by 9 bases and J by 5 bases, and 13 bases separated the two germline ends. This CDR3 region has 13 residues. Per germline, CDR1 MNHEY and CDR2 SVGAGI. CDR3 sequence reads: CASDGGGTGELFF. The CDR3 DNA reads TGTGCCAGTGATGGAGGTGGGACCGGGGAGCTGTTTTTT.